The 17 T cell receptor beta chains below come from one sample, sequenced in a study of T-cell reconstitution after alpha-beta-depleted transplantation in children. Unique molecular identifiers were built into the TCRbeta library. TCRdb processed the PCR reads anew with MiXCR; each CDR3 protein has one entry. The sample lists 200,000 to 250,000 distinct CDR3 sequences, more than 20% occurring once. The sequences come from PBMCs, collected before TCRalphabeta/CD19-depleted stem cell transplant. These receptors all stem from a girl aged 2 to 10 with Fanconi anemia, due to receive a stem cell transplant.

This clonotype appeared many times. This chain uses TRBV2 with TRBJ2-7, with D unresolved. This CDR3 is built from 12 residues. Trimming cost V 4 bases and J 2 bases, with 6 bases left between them. The germline V gene has CDR1 SNHLY and CDR2 FYNNEI. In DNA, the CDR3 is TGTGCCAGCAGTGGAGGTCCCTACGAGCAGTACTTC. It yields the protein CASSGGPYEQYF.

The V gene is TRBV12-3 or TRBV12-4, the J gene TRBJ2-7; 7 nucleotides agree with TRBD1. There are 15 residues in the CDR3. With 3 bases clipped from V and 4 bases from J, the junction kept 9 bases outside the gene matches. Here the CDR3 reads CASSFHDRVEYEQYF. The CDR3 DNA reads as TGTGCCAGCAGTTTCCACGACAGGGTGGAGTACGAGCAGTACTTC.

This clonotype was seen repeatedly, ten times or more. The rearrangement joins TRBV12-3 or TRBV12-4 to TRBJ2-3; no clear D gene. Trimming cost V 3 bases and J 6 bases, with 7 bases left between them. The CDR3 consists of 12 residues. The DNA for the CDR3 is TGTGCCAGCAGTTTTGAAGGCGATACGCAGTATTTT. Amino acid sequence: CASSFEGDTQYF.

This clonotype has more than one count but fewer than ten. The chain recombines TRBV20-1 with TRBJ1-6, with a weak D call TRBD1 (6 bases). The germline gives CDR1 DFQATT, CDR2 SNEGSKA (reference sequence). The V end lost 6 bases, the J end lost 7 bases, and 28 bases lay between the germline ends. The CDR3 spans 18 residues. The CDR3, as DNA: TGCAGTGCAACGATTGGTCCAACAGGGTTTTGGGCGAATTCACCCCTCCACTTT. It yields the protein CSATIGPTGFWANSPLHF.

This clonotype was counted at least ten times. The CDR3 DNA is TGCAGTGCTAGAGATCTCGGGGAGGGCTACGAGCAGTACTTC. Amino acids: CSARDLGEGYEQYF. This chain joins TRBV20-1 and TRBJ2-7; 7 bases align to TRBD2. CDR3 size: 14 residues. In germline, CDR1 is DFQATT, CDR2 SNEGSKA (reference sequence). With V trimmed by 0 bases and J by 3 bases, 5 bases remained unmatched.

This clonotype has only a few counts. DNA for the CDR3: TGCGCCAGCAGCTATGGGGACAGAGACACAGATACGCAGTATTTT. This translates into CASSYGDRDTDTQYF. This chain links TRBV5-1 with TRBJ2-3; 7 bases match TRBD1. The CDR3 consists of 15 residues. V lost 3 bases, J lost 2 bases, and 6 bases stayed unmatched. Looked up from germline, CDR1 is SGHRS and CDR2 is YFSETQ.

This chain links TRBV25-1 with TRBJ2-1; TRBD2 agrees at 11 bases. The germline CDR1 and CDR2 sequences are MGHDK and SYGVNS. The trim removed 2 bases at V and 2 bases at J, leaving 11 bases unmatched. CDR3 length equals 19 residues. For the CDR3, the DNA is TGTGCCAGCAGTGAAAGAGCAACCCCGACTAGCGGGGCCTACAATGAGCAGTTCTTC. It yields the protein CASSERATPTSGAYNEQFF.

The chain joins TRBV4-1 to TRBJ1-6; D remains ambiguous. CDR3 length equals 13 residues. Germline CDR1 reads MGHRA; CDR2 reads YSYEKL. The germline V and J ends were trimmed by 2 bases and 5 bases, with 4 bases remaining between them. DNA of the CDR3: TGCGCCAGCAGCCAACTGGATAATTCACCCCTCCACTTT. Amino acids: CASSQLDNSPLHF.

CDR3 protein: CASSGLPGQHYGYTF. CDR3 coding DNA: TGTGCCAGCAGCGGCCTGCCCGGACAGCACTATGGCTACACCTTC. The chain employs TRBV7-2 and TRBJ1-2; D might be TRBD1 (6 bases). Germline V CDR1 and CDR2: SGHTA, FQGNSA. V was trimmed by 5 bases and J by 3 bases, leaving 16 bases between them. This CDR3 comprises 15 residues.

This clonotype was observed at least ten times. The chain recombines TRBV10-3 with TRBJ2-7; perhaps TRBD2 as D (6 bases). Looked up from germline, CDR1 is ENHRY and CDR2 is SYGVKD. The CDR3 sequence is 15 residues long. Deletions cut 2 bases from V and 4 bases from J, with 15 bases between. DNA for the CDR3: TGTGCCATCAGTGAGCCCTCTGCGGGATGGTACGAGCAGTACTTC. Translation: CAISEPSAGWYEQYF.

In its sample, this clonotype was seen many times. This chain joins TRBV20-1 and TRBJ2-7, with 11 bases that match TRBD2. This CDR3 comprises 14 residues. J was trimmed by 5 bases and V by 3 bases; bases with no gene match: 6. Looked up from germline, CDR1 is DFQATT and CDR2 is SNEGSKA (reference sequence). The CDR3 DNA is TGCAGTGCTAGTTCTGGACTAGCGGGTAACGAGCAGTACTTC. This sequence encodes CSASSGLAGNEQYF.

This clonotype appeared a few times. The rearrangement uses TRBV7-2 and TRBJ2-3; possible D gene TRBD2, 7 bases. The V end lost 6 bases, the J end lost 0 bases, and 10 bases lay between the germline ends. The CDR3 runs 14 residues. Germline V lookup: CDR1 SGHTA, CDR2 FQGNSA. The CDR3 bases are TGTGCCAGCAGAAGGGGGGGGAGCACAGATACGCAGTATTTT. It encodes CASRRGGSTDTQYF.

This chain links TRBV5-1 with TRBJ2-7, with 10 nucleotides matching TRBD1. Germline V CDR1 and CDR2: SGHRS, YFSETQ. The CDR3 runs 15 residues. V was pared by 7 bases and J by 6 bases, with 13 bases of the junction left unmatched. The CDR3 sequence: CASRNRDRGPGEQYF. CDR3 DNA sequence: TGCGCCAGCCGCAACCGGGACAGGGGACCGGGCGAGCAGTACTTC.

This clonotype was seen only a few times. The chain links TRBV20-1 to TRBJ1-2; no clear D gene. V lost 3 bases, J lost 6 bases, and 2 bases lay in between. This CDR3 has 9 residues. Germline V gives CDR1 DFQATT, CDR2 SNEGSKA (reference sequence). Written as DNA, the CDR3 is TGCAGTGCTAGCGATGGCTACACCTTC. Its translation: CSASDGYTF.

The chain employs TRBV20-1 and TRBJ2-5, with a tentative D call TRBD2 (6 bases). Trimming removed 6 bases at V and 1 base at J, with 27 bases between. This CDR3 is built from 18 residues. Germline V lookup: CDR1 DFQATT, CDR2 SNEGSKA (reference sequence). CDR3 protein: CSAWKAVRTGTPQETQYF. The CDR3, as DNA: TGCAGTGCGTGGAAGGCGGTGCGAACCGGGACTCCCCAAGAGACCCAGTACTTC.

This chain joins TRBV5-6 and TRBJ2-3; TRBD2 matches at 7 bases. This CDR3 is 18 amino acids long. Germline assignment: CDR1 SGHDT and CDR2 YYEEEE. The ends lost 6 bases at V and 4 bases at J; junction bases unmatched: 20. CDR3 sequence: CASTGEGPSFRNPDTQYF. CDR3 nucleotides: TGTGCCAGCACCGGGGAGGGGCCATCCTTCAGAAACCCAGATACGCAGTATTTT. Variable domain in full (rest from reference TRBV5-6 and TRBJ2-3): DAGVTQSPTHLIKTRGQQVTLRCSPKSGHDTVSWYQQALGQGPQFIFQYYEEEERQRGNFPDRFSGHQFPNYSSELNVNALLLGDSALYLCASTGEGPSFRNPDTQYFGPGTRLTVL.

This clonotype has just a few counts. V and J are TRBV19 and TRBJ2-6, with D tentatively TRBD2 (5 bases). Per the germline V gene, CDR1 is LNHDA and CDR2 is SQIVND (reference sequence). Trimming shortened V by 8 bases and J by 0 bases, and 14 bases separated the two germline ends. The CDR3 is 16 residues long. The CDR3 loop reads CASGEGSISGANVLTF. The CDR3 coding sequence is TGTGCCAGTGGAGAGGGCTCAATCTCTGGGGCCAACGTCCTGACTTTC.